This TCR beta chain is from a study of blood T cell repertoires in COVID-19. Sequenced by immunoSEQ multiplex PCR; TCRdb stores in-frame clones only, minus some. Among under 250,000 clones listed, under 90% were seen once. The CDR3 is 14 residues long. J lost 6 bases, V lost 5 bases, and 8 bases had no gene match. The V gene's germline CDR1 is SGHTA and CDR2 FQGNSA. Sample: peripheral blood. This TCR came from a middle-aged man with COVID-19, enrolled during active disease. The V and J genes are TRBV7-2 and TRBJ1-1; 8 nucleotides agree with TRBD1. CDR3: CASSGRGRIAEAFF. The CDR3 bases are TGTGCCAGCAGCGGCAGGGGGCGGATCGCTGAAGCTTTCTTT.